This T cell receptor beta chain originates from a study of T-cell reconstitution after alpha-beta-depleted transplantation in children. TCRbeta library preparation incorporated unique molecular identifiers. TCRdb called the PCR reads again in MiXCR, with one record for every CDR3 protein. Seen here are over 400,000 distinct CDR3 sequences, around 13% observed once, and the top ten hold 4.5% to 6%. In its sample, this clonotype was seen a few times. The CDR3 loop spans 12 amino acids. V lost 4 bases to trimming and J lost 8 bases, with 11 bases between them. Germline V gives CDR1 SGHTA, CDR2 FQGNSA. The sequence was collected from a human donor who donated a stem cell graft to a child with combined immunodeficiency. Specimen: PBMCs from the stem cell graft donor, collected from the stem cell graft. The rearrangement links TRBV7-2 to TRBJ1-2; TRBD1 might be the D (5 bases). The chain's CDR3 is CASSSGPQGYTF. The CDR3 coding sequence is TGTGCCAGCAGCTCGGGACCCCAAGGCTACACCTTC.